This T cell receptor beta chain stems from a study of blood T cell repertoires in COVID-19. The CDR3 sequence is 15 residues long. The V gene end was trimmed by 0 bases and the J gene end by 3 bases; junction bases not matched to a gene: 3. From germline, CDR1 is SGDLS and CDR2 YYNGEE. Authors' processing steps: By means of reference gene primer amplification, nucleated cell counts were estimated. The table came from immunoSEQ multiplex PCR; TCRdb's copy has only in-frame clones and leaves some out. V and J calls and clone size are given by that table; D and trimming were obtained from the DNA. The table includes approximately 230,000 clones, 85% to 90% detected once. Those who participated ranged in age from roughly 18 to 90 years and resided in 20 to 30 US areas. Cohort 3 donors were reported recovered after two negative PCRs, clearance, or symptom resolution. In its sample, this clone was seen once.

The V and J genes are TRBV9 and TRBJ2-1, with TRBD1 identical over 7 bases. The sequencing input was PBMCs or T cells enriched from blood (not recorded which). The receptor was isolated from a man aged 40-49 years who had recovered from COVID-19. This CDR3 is CASSVGDRNYNEQFF. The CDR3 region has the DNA TGTGCCAGCAGCGTAGGGGACAGAAACTACAATGAGCAGTTCTTC.